Reported below is one T cell receptor beta chain. Its antigen remains unknown. The sample carries other DNA sequences with the same CDR3. The data belong to a study of cytomegalovirus exposure and HLA in healthy donors. Across the study: HLA-typed donors contributed about 85 million unique TCRs, which were held in an early data release. Study-wide results and limits: Later analysis suggested links between common viral pathogens and several top significant clusters.

The PCR used 60 Vbeta and 13 Jbeta primers. TCRdb's table, derived via immunoSEQ multiplex PCR, lists solely in-frame clones and lacks some. Among roughly 200,000 clones listed, 65% to 85% were seen once. Germline V gives CDR1 MDHEN, CDR2 SYDVKM. The CDR3 extends over 14 amino acids. V was clipped by 6 bases and J by 1 base, with 12 bases between them. Sequenced input: PBMCs. This chain joins TRBV28 and TRBJ2-5, with a tentative D call TRBD2 (5 bases). This clonotype originated in a female donor in good health and CMV-seronegative. The CDR3 is CASSPAGGQETQYF. The CDR3 coding sequence is TGTGCCAGCAGCCCGGCAGGAGGCCAAGAGACCCAGTACTTC.